These T cell receptor beta chains were read from a single sample in a study of cytomegalovirus exposure and HLA in healthy donors. Assay: immunoSEQ multiplex PCR; the TCRdb copy retains only in-frame clones and omits some. The data show around 250,000 clones, 90% seen once. The sequenced material came from PBMCs. The receptor set was obtained from a woman younger than 35 in good health and CMV-seronegative. Both conserved end residues are part of each CDR3. The D gene is left open where the match is weak. The size of a clone is reported for some rows only, either as once, few or many, or as a class for expanded clones.

>TRBV28|once|TRBJ2-1|TRBD1
CASSSGQVSYNEQFF
TGTGCCAGCAGCTCGGGACAGGTGTCCTACAATGAGCAGTTCTTC
>TRBV4-1|.|TRBJ2-1|TRBD2
CASSEIAGDYNEQFF
TGCGCCAGCAGCGAAATAGCGGGTGACTACAATGAGCAGTTCTTC
>TRBV5-4|.|TRBJ2-3|.
CASTQGGKGDTQYF
TGTGCCAGCACCCAGGGGGGAAAGGGAGATACGCAGTATTTT
>TRBV7-6|.|TRBJ2-7|.
CASSLAGRAYEQYF
TGTGCCAGCAGCTTAGCTGGGAGAGCCTACGAGCAGTACTTC
>TRBV28|once|TRBJ2-6|.
CASRSPSSGANVLTF
TGTGCCAGCAGGTCACCCAGCTCTGGGGCCAACGTCCTGACTTTC
>TRBV4-3|.|TRBJ1-6|TRBD1
CASSQSFFTIFPGQGWNSPLHF
TGCGCCAGCAGCCAGTCGTTCTTTACAATATTTCCGGGACAGGGGTGGAATTCACCCCTCCACTTT
>TRBV5-1|.|TRBJ2-5|TRBD1
CASSLGQGQETQYF
TGCGCCAGCAGCTTGGGACAGGGGCAAGAGACCCAGTACTTC
>TRBV28|.|TRBJ2-5|TRBD2
CASSDQRGGLQETQYF
TGTGCCAGCAGTGACCAGCGGGGGGGCCTACAAGAGACCCAGTACTTC
>TRBV15|.|TRBJ1-5|.
CATSRTGTPQHF
TGTGCCACCAGCAGAACCGGGACACCCCAGCATTTT
>TRBV28|.|TRBJ1-6|.
CASSLPPEYNSPLHF
TGTGCCAGCAGTTTGCCCCCGGAGTATAATTCACCCCTCCACTTT
>TRBV30|.|TRBJ2-5|TRBD2
CAATGSGGAGETQYF
TGTGCCGCGACCGGGAGCGGGGGGGCTGGGGAGACCCAGTACTTC
>TRBV7-6|.|TRBJ2-1|.
CASSLSTSWDEQFF
TGTGCCAGCAGCCTTAGCACTAGCTGGGACGAGCAGTTCTTC
>TRBV10-3|.|TRBJ1-2|.
CAISGPDFGGYTF
TGTGCCATCAGTGGGCCGGACTTCGGTGGCTACACCTTC
>TRBV5-5|.|TRBJ2-3|.
CASSLGGADTQYF
TGTGCCAGCAGCTTGGGGGGCGCAGATACGCAGTATTTT
>TRBV30|.|TRBJ2-3|TRBD2
CAWSVGGGDTQYF
TGTGCCTGGAGTGTTGGCGGGGGGGATACGCAGTATTTT
>TRBV28|.|TRBJ1-2|.
CASSFPSNILVGYTF
TGTGCCAGCAGTTTCCCCTCCAATATCTTAGTGGGCTACACCTTC
>TRBV19|.|TRBJ1-1|.
CASSMASAGTEAFF
TGTGCCAGTAGTATGGCGTCGGCGGGGACTGAAGCTTTCTTT
>TRBV7-9|.|TRBJ2-5|TRBD2
CASSFIPSGALETQYF
TGTGCCAGCAGCTTTATTCCTAGCGGGGCGCTAGAGACCCAGTACTTC
>TRBV7-8|.|TRBJ1-2|.
CASSLEGRQHGYTF
TGTGCCAGCAGCTTAGAGGGGAGGCAGCATGGCTACACCTTC
>TRBV9|.|TRBJ2-2|TRBD2
CASSVRGGGAGTGELFF
TGTGCCAGCAGCGTACGCGGCGGGGGGGCAGGTACCGGGGAGCTGTTTTTT
>TRBV7-3|.|TRBJ2-7|TRBD1
CASSLRGQDEQYF
TGTGCCAGCAGCTTGAGGGGGCAGGACGAGCAGTACTTC
>TRBV13|.|TRBJ2-2|.
CASSPSWMGSNTGELFF
TGTGCCAGCAGCCCAAGCTGGATGGGCTCGAACACCGGGGAGCTGTTTTTT
>TRBV18|.|TRBJ1-1|TRBD1
CASSPETGWQTEAFF
TGTGCCAGCTCACCCGAGACAGGGTGGCAGACTGAAGCTTTCTTT
>TRBV5-1|.|TRBJ2-1|TRBD1
CASSIGTGSYNEQFF
TGCGCCAGCAGCATAGGGACAGGCTCCTACAATGAGCAGTTCTTC
>TRBV5-4|.|TRBJ2-6|.
CASSSGRNILAGANVLTF
TGTGCCAGCAGCTCAGGGCGCAATATCCTCGCTGGGGCCAACGTCCTGACTTTC
>TRBV27|.|TRBJ1-1|.
CASSLDRTGTEAFF
TGTGCCAGCAGTTTGGACAGAACGGGCACTGAAGCTTTCTTT
>TRBV5-1|.|TRBJ2-1|TRBD2
CASGSLAGGVYNEQFF
TGCGCCAGTGGGTCACTAGCGGGCGGCGTCTACAATGAGCAGTTCTTC
>TRBV5-4|.|TRBJ2-7|TRBD1
CASSPGQDEQYF
TGTGCCAGCAGCCCCGGACAGGACGAGCAGTACTTC
>TRBV7-2|once|TRBJ1-1|.
CASSLAFGGQLNTEAFF
TGTGCCAGCAGCTTAGCTTTCGGAGGACAGTTGAACACTGAAGCTTTCTTT
>TRBV11-2|.|TRBJ2-1|TRBD2
CASSLGSGGARNEQFF
TGTGCCAGCAGCTTAGGTAGCGGGGGGGCCCGTAATGAGCAGTTCTTC
>TRBV25-1|.|TRBJ2-2|TRBD2
CASSVFVAGGSGELFF
TGTGCCAGCAGTGTCTTTGTAGCGGGGGGCAGCGGGGAGCTGTTTTTT
>TRBV28|.|TRBJ1-5|.
CASSLIGSSQPQHF
TGTGCCAGCAGTTTAATCGGGTCTAGTCAGCCCCAGCATTTT
>TRBV15|.|TRBJ1-1|.
CATSRTGNTEAFF
TGTGCCACCAGCAGGACAGGGAACACTGAAGCTTTCTTT
>TRBV4-3|.|TRBJ1-1|.
CASSPDPSGGTEAFF
TGCGCCAGCAGCCCCGACCCGAGCGGTGGCACTGAAGCTTTCTTT
>TRBV9|.|TRBJ1-1|TRBD1
CASSAPGGTEAFF
TGTGCCAGCAGCGCTCCAGGGGGCACTGAAGCTTTCTTT
>TRBV6-6|.|TRBJ2-1|TRBD2
CASILTRLAGNNEQFF
TGTGCCAGCATACTCACTCGACTAGCGGGGAACAATGAGCAGTTCTTC
>TRBV5-1|.|TRBJ2-5|.
CASSQNVRDNRRGETQYF
TGCGCCAGCAGTCAGAATGTCCGGGACAATAGAAGAGGAGAGACCCAGTACTTC
>TRBV7-3|.|TRBJ1-1|TRBD1
CASSSQGGDDTEAFF
TGTGCCAGCAGCTCACAGGGGGGTGATGACACTGAAGCTTTCTTT
>TRBV2|.|TRBJ2-3|TRBD1
CASRATGDDTQYF
TGTGCCAGCAGGGCGACAGGGGACGATACGCAGTATTTT
>TRBV4-1|.|TRBJ2-5|TRBD2
CASSLAGGPIGETQYF
TGCGCCAGCAGCTTAGCGGGGGGTCCGATTGGAGAGACCCAGTACTTC
>TRBV6-5|.|TRBJ2-7|TRBD1
CASRAGQGARAEQYF
TGTGCCAGCAGGGCAGGACAGGGGGCACGTGCCGAGCAGTACTTC
>TRBV2|.|TRBJ1-1|TRBD1
CASTEGGQGTTEAFF
TGTGCCAGCACAGAAGGGGGACAGGGAACAACTGAAGCTTTCTTT
>TRBV19|.|TRBJ1-2|.
CASSKGDKINYGYTF
TGTGCCAGTAGTAAGGGGGACAAAATCAACTATGGCTACACCTTC
>TRBV5-4|.|TRBJ2-7|.
CASSLQGQNEQYF
TGTGCCAGCAGCTTGCAGGGCCAGAACGAGCAGTACTTC
>TRBV4-1|.|TRBJ2-2|TRBD2
CASSQVAGVNTGELFF
TGCGCCAGCAGCCAAGTCGCGGGGGTGAACACCGGGGAGCTGTTTTTT
>TRBV27|once|TRBJ1-2|.
CASSLVGTAPYGYTF
TGTGCCAGCAGTTTAGTCGGGACTGCCCCCTATGGCTACACCTTC
>TRBV5-6|once|TRBJ2-5|.
CASSSSRLVGETQYF
TGTGCCAGCAGCTCCTCGAGGCTAGTGGGAGAGACCCAGTACTTC
>TRBV18|.|TRBJ2-1|.
CASSLGLRDEQFF
TGTGCCAGCTCACTGGGACTCCGCGATGAGCAGTTCTTC
>TRBV28|.|TRBJ2-7|TRBD1
CASSLSQGAYEQYF
TGTGCCAGCAGTTTATCACAGGGGGCTTACGAGCAGTACTTC
>TRBV18|.|TRBJ2-2|.
CASSPSRGDSNTGELFF
TGTGCCAGCTCACCCTCACGCGGAGACTCGAACACCGGGGAGCTGTTTTTT
>TRBV2|.|TRBJ2-4|TRBD1
CASSQDRGLGIQYF
TGTGCCAGCAGTCAGGACAGGGGTTTGGGCATTCAGTACTTC
>TRBV10-1|.|TRBJ2-3|TRBD2
CASSELAGGRADTQYF
TGCGCCAGCAGTGAACTAGCGGGGGGTCGCGCAGATACGCAGTATTTT
>TRBV10-1|few|TRBJ2-1|TRBD1
CASSEFGQGANEQFF
TGCGCCAGCAGTGAGTTCGGACAGGGGGCAAATGAGCAGTTCTTC
>TRBV5-6|.|TRBJ2-7|.
CASSPGQSYEQYF
TGTGCCAGCAGCCCAGGACAGTCCTACGAGCAGTACTTC
>TRBV7-9|.|TRBJ1-5|TRBD1
CASSLGQGVQPQHF
TGTGCCAGCAGCCTTGGACAGGGGGTTCAGCCCCAGCATTTT
>TRBV6-5|once|TRBJ2-1|.
CASSESRLEQFF
TGTGCCAGCAGTGAATCGCGGCTGGAGCAGTTCTTC